This is a list of T cell receptor beta chains from one sample in a study of control samples from healthy donors and cancer patients. The method was immunoSEQ multiplex PCR; TCRdb's version includes in-frame clones alone and lacks a portion of them. This sample has about 130,000 clones, with about 93% found just once. Material for sequencing was PBMCs. The source is a man aged 55 to 70 with colorectal cancer. The CDR3 runs from the conserved cysteine through the conserved F or W. A D gene is named only where the DNA matches it firmly. Size values are once, few and many counts, or a class for expanded clones, and some rows have none.

j_call d_call clone_size v_call cdr3_aa cdr3_nt
TRBJ2-3 NA NA TRBV28 CASSPRAYTDTQYF TGTGCCAGCTCGCCCCGTGCCTACACAGATACGCAGTATTTT
TRBJ2-1 NA NA TRBV25-1 CARRNLASGNEQLF TGTGCCAGGAGGAATCTAGCGTCCGGGAATGAGCAGCTCTTC
TRBJ1-2 NA NA TRBV29-1 CSAPDGNYGYTF TGCAGCGCCCCCGATGGTAACTATGGCTACACCTTC
TRBJ2-3 NA NA TRBV28 CASSLTVIQTDTQYF TGTGCCAGCAGTTTGACGGTCATCCAAACAGATACGCAGTATTTT
TRBJ1-4 NA NA TRBV7-8 CASSLGLGTPVNEKLFF TGTGCCAGCAGCTTAGGTCTCGGGACTCCTGTTAATGAAAAACTGTTTTTT
TRBJ1-1 NA NA TRBV6-5 CASSLNRAEAFF TGTGCCAGCAGCCTGAACAGGGCTGAAGCTTTCTTT
TRBJ2-5 NA NA TRBV11-2 CASSLGYSETQYF TGTGCCAGCAGCTTAGGATATTCGGAGACCCAGTACTTC
TRBJ2-7 TRBD1 NA TRBV5-1 CASSFGTVNEQYF TGCGCCAGCAGCTTCGGGACAGTGAACGAGCAGTACTTC
TRBJ1-1 TRBD1 NA TRBV18 CASSPIRGQGEAFF TGTGCCAGCTCACCTATCAGGGGGCAGGGTGAAGCTTTCTTT
TRBJ1-5 TRBD1 once TRBV30 CALRQGHQPQHF TGTGCCTTACGACAGGGTCATCAGCCCCAGCATTTT
TRBJ1-1 TRBD1 NA TRBV7-9 CASSSRQGVPNTEAFF TGTGCCAGCAGTTCCCGACAGGGAGTCCCGAACACTGAAGCTTTCTTT
TRBJ2-2 NA NA TRBV2 CASTGQRNTGELFF TGTGCCAGCACCGGGCAACGGAACACCGGGGAGCTGTTTTTT
TRBJ2-3 NA NA TRBV2 CASILTGYSTDTQYF TGTGCCAGCATTCTTACCGGGTACAGCACAGATACGCAGTATTTT
TRBJ2-5 TRBD1 NA TRBV7-9 CASSPSRTGGETQYF TGTGCCAGCAGCCCCAGCCGGACAGGGGGGGAGACCCAGTACTTC
TRBJ1-2 NA NA TRBV3-1/TRBV3-2 CASSLSNYGYTF TGTGCCAGCAGCCTTTCTAACTATGGCTACACCTTC
TRBJ1-1 NA NA TRBV2 CASAVITEAFF TGTGCCAGCGCTGTCATCACTGAAGCTTTCTTT
TRBJ2-1 NA NA TRBV19 CASSIRLEGYNEQFF TGTGCCAGTAGTATTAGGTTGGAGGGCTACAATGAGCAGTTCTTC
TRBJ1-1 NA once TRBV15 CATSRYYTEAFF TGTGCCACCAGCAGATACTACACTGAAGCTTTCTTT
TRBJ1-1 TRBD1 NA TRBV29-1 CSTLTGAGNTEAFF TGCAGCACCCTGACAGGGGCAGGGAACACTGAAGCTTTCTTT
TRBJ2-7 TRBD1 NA TRBV6-5 CATYARTGRGWQYF TGTGCCACCTACGCCCGGACAGGGCGTGGGTGGCAGTACTTC
TRBJ1-1 NA many TRBV7-2 CASSPTGTGEAFF TGTGCCAGCAGCCCAACCGGGACGGGTGAAGCTTTCTTT
TRBJ1-1 NA NA TRBV6-5 CASSYISGEAFF TGTGCCAGCAGTTATATATCAGGTGAAGCTTTCTTT
TRBJ1-2 TRBD1 NA TRBV7-9 CASSFSGTGGVNYGYTF TGTGCCAGCAGCTTCTCCGGGACAGGGGGCGTTAACTATGGCTACACCTTC
TRBJ1-3 NA NA TRBV4-1 CASSQGSGGNTIYF TGCGCCAGCAGCCAAGGGTCAGGAGGAAACACCATATATTTT
TRBJ2-5 TRBD2 NA TRBV5-6 CASSTGTSSRETQYF TGTGCCAGCAGTACCGGGACTAGCTCGCGCGAGACCCAGTACTTC
TRBJ1-3 NA NA TRBV30 CAWTGNSGNTIYF TGTGCCTGGACAGGGAACTCTGGAAACACCATATATTTT
TRBJ2-3 NA NA TRBV6-4 CASSDSQGTDTQYF TGTGCCAGCAGTGACTCCCAGGGCACAGATACGCAGTATTTT
TRBJ2-5 NA NA TRBV19 CASSPTLDRQETQYF TGTGCCAGTAGCCCTACTCTCGACAGACAAGAGACCCAGTACTTC
TRBJ2-5 TRBD1 NA TRBV6-5 CASSYSQAGGQETQYF TGTGCCAGCAGTTACTCACAGGCAGGGGGCCAAGAGACCCAGTACTTC
TRBJ1-4 NA NA TRBV7-9 CASSLGTANEKLFF TGTGCCAGCAGCTTAGGGACAGCTAATGAAAAACTGTTTTTT
TRBJ1-4 NA once TRBV10-3 CAINQGGNEKLFF TGTGCCATCAATCAGGGCGGTAATGAAAAACTGTTTTTT
TRBJ1-2 NA NA TRBV7-2 CASSLIVSDYGYTF TGTGCCAGCAGCTTAATTGTGTCAGACTATGGCTACACCTTC
TRBJ1-2 NA NA TRBV6-5 CASMGLDGYTF TGTGCCAGCATGGGGTTAGATGGCTACACCTTC
TRBJ1-4 NA NA TRBV5-4 CASSLDHSLGEKLFF TGTGCCAGCAGCTTGGATCACAGTTTGGGTGAAAAACTGTTTTTT
TRBJ2-6 NA once TRBV19 CASTPAGLSSGANVLTF TGTGCCAGTACCCCAGCAGGGTTGAGCTCTGGGGCCAACGTCCTGACTTTC
TRBJ1-2 NA once TRBV5-6 CASSLGTNYGYTF TGTGCCAGCAGCTTGGGCACTAACTATGGCTACACCTTC
TRBJ1-6 NA NA TRBV5-1 CASSVQGPQGPLHF TGCGCCAGCAGTGTACAGGGCCCCCAAGGTCCCCTCCACTTT
TRBJ1-5 NA NA TRBV5-4 CASSLGVNQPQHF TGTGCCAGCAGCTTGGGGGTGAATCAGCCCCAGCATTTT
TRBJ1-5 NA NA TRBV18 CASSPFRGGTNQPQHF TGTGCCAGCTCACCCTTCCGTGGAGGGACTAATCAGCCCCAGCATTTT
TRBJ2-7 TRBD2 NA TRBV9 CASSSFSSGAYEQYF TGTGCCAGCAGCTCCTTTAGTAGCGGGGCCTACGAGCAGTACTTC
TRBJ1-3 TRBD1 NA TRBV14 CASSRVGQGLLSSGNTIYF TGTGCCAGCAGCCGGGTAGGACAGGGCCTCTTGAGCTCTGGAAACACCATATATTTT
TRBJ2-1 NA once TRBV6-6 CASRRDTVYNEQFF TGTGCCAGCAGAAGGGACACCGTATACAATGAGCAGTTCTTC
TRBJ2-3 TRBD2 NA TRBV13 CASSPWTSGGEVGDTQYF TGTGCCAGCAGCCCCTGGACTAGCGGGGGGGAAGTAGGAGATACGCAGTATTTT
TRBJ2-7 NA NA TRBV19 CASSIAHRAAYEQYF TGTGCCAGTAGTATAGCCCACAGGGCCGCCTACGAGCAGTACTTC
TRBJ2-4 TRBD1 NA TRBV19 CASSITPPGQFKNIQYF TGTGCCAGTAGTATAACCCCGCCGGGACAGTTCAAAAACATTCAGTACTTC
TRBJ2-7 NA NA TRBV5-1 CASSFDWEYEQYF TGCGCCAGCAGCTTTGACTGGGAATACGAGCAGTACTTC
TRBJ1-3 NA NA TRBV2 CASRPDRPGNTIYF TGTGCCAGCAGGCCCGACAGGCCCGGAAACACCATATATTTT
TRBJ2-7 NA NA TRBV9 CASTPGGRSLPTYEQYF TGTGCCAGCACCCCCGGGGGAAGGTCCCTTCCCACCTACGAGCAGTACTTC
TRBJ2-5 TRBD2 NA TRBV5-4 CASSFSGGAETQYF TGTGCCAGCAGCTTTTCCGGGGGGGCAGAGACCCAGTACTTC